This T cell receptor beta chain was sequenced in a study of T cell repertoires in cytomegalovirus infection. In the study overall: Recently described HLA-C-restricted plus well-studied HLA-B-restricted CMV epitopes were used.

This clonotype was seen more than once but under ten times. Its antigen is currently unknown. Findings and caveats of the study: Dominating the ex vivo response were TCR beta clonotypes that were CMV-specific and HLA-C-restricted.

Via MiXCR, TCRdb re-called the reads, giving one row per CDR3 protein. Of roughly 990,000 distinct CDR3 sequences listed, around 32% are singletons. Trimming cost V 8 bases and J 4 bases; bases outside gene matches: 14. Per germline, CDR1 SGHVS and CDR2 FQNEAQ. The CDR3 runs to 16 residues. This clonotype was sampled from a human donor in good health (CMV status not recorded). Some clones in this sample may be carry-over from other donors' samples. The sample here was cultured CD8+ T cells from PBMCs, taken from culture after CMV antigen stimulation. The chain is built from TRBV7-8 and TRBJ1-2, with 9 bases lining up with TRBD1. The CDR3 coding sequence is TGTGCCAGCGGACGGGACAGGGATCAAGACGGCTATGGCTACACCTTC. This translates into CASGRDRDQDGYGYTF.